These T cell receptor beta chains were read from a single sample in a study of blood T cell repertoires in COVID-19. The assay was immunoSEQ multiplex PCR, and TCRdb's table has in-frame clones only and misses some. The repertoire holds approximately 200,000 clones, with 70% to 85% as singletons. Material for sequencing was peripheral blood. The receptors originated from a human donor with acute or convalescent COVID-19. The donor label of this sample is uncertain. Each CDR3 is given without its conserved first and last residue. Each record gives: CDR3 protein, CDR3 length, J gene, D gene, V gene. The D gene is left open where the match is weak.

ASSPSRTGSIYNSPLH 16 TRBJ1-6 TRBD1 TRBV7-8
ASSLQPFAYEQY 12 TRBJ2-7 . TRBV7-3
ASSFMGGPGGYEQY 14 TRBJ2-7 TRBD2 TRBV7-3
ASSLRGSPYEQY 12 TRBJ2-7 . TRBV7-2
ASSLTGVSSETQY 13 TRBJ2-5 TRBD1 TRBV5-6
ASSGTGGWGYT 11 TRBJ1-2 TRBD1 TRBV5-1
ASSLGLAGGANEQF 14 TRBJ2-1 TRBD2 TRBV7-9
ASSTRLSSYNSPLH 14 TRBJ1-6 . TRBV28
ASRPPGGQETQY 12 TRBJ2-5 . TRBV5-1
ASSLQGELYEQY 12 TRBJ2-7 . TRBV5-1
ASTRLAGGPNTGELF 15 TRBJ2-2 TRBD2 TRBV27